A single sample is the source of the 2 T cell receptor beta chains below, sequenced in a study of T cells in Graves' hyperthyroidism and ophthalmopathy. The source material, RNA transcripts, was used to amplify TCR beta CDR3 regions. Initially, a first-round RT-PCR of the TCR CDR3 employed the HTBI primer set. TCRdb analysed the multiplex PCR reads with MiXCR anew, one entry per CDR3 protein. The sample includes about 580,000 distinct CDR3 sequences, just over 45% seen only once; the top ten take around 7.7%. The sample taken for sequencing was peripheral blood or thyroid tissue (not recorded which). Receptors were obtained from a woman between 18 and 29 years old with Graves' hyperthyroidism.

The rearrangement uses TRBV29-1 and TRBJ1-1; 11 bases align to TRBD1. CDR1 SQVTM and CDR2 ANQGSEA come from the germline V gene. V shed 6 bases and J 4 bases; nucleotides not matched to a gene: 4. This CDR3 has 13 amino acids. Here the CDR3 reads CSVSGTGGTEAFF. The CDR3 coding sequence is TGCAGCGTGTCCGGGACAGGGGGCACTGAAGCTTTCTTT.

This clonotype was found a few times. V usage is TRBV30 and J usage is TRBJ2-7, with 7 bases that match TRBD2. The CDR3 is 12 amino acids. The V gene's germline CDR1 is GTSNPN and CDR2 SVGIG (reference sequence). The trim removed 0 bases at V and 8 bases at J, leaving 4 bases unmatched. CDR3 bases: TGTGCCTGGAGTGTACCGCGGGAGAAGCAGTACTTC. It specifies CAWSVPREKQYF.